This passage covers 27 T cell receptor beta chains from one sample sequenced in a study of T-cell memory formation after mild COVID-19. TCRdb called the 5' RACE reads again in MiXCR, with one record for every CDR3 protein. This sample carries hundreds of thousands of distinct CDR3 sequences, 13% to 15% of them seen once, and the ten largest clones take around a fifth. Sequenced sample: PBMCs or a T cell subset sorted from them (not recorded which). Every receptor here comes from a man younger than 35 who had mild COVID-19 (a few samples of this study predate the infection). Cell type and time point are not known.

This clonotype was observed a few times. V gene TRBV5-1 combines with J gene TRBJ2-3, with a tentative D call TRBD1 (6 bases). V was shortened by 3 bases and J by 4 bases, with 9 bases between the two germline ends. The germline V gene encodes CDR1 SGHRS and CDR2 YFSETQ. CDR3 size: 13 residues. CDR3 protein: CASSSRGSDTQYF. CDR3 nucleotide sequence: TGCGCCAGCAGCTCGAGGGGGTCAGATACGCAGTATTTT.

This clonotype turned up a few times. The V call is TRBV19, the J call TRBJ2-3; 9 positions agree with TRBD2. Germline loops: CDR1 LNHDA, CDR2 SQIVND (reference sequence). The CDR3 runs 15 residues. Unmatched junction bases numbered 4, after V lost 5 bases and J lost 1 base. The CDR3 DNA sequence: TGTGCCAGTAGTTATAGCGGGAGCCGCACAGATACGCAGTATTTT. It translates to CASSYSGSRTDTQYF.

CDR3 DNA: TGTGCCAGCAGAGACAGGGTAAATCAGCCCCAGCATTTT. Translation: CASRDRVNQPQHF. The chain carries TRBV6-2 or TRBV6-3 and TRBJ1-5; 7 bases map to TRBD1. V shed 6 bases and J 4 bases; nucleotides not matched to a gene: 3. The CDR3 length is 13 residues. The germline V gene has CDR1 MNHEY and CDR2 SVGEGT.

Only a few counts were recorded for this clonotype. The J gene is TRBJ2-1, the V gene TRBV7-3; D is ambiguous. Germline CDR1 and CDR2: SGHTA and FQGTGA. This CDR3 spans 18 amino acids. Trimming cost V 5 bases and J 0 bases, with 20 bases left between them. This CDR3 reads CASSRGGVVPSSYNEQFF. CDR3 DNA sequence: TGTGCCAGCAGCCGAGGTGGGGTGGTCCCAAGCTCCTACAATGAGCAGTTCTTC.

There are a few counts of this clonotype. V is TRBV12-3 or TRBV12-4 and J is TRBJ2-5; 8 nucleotides agree with TRBD2. V gave up 3 bases and J gave up 5 bases; unmatched junction bases: 5. This CDR3 contains 14 residues. The CDR3 nucleotides are TGTGCCAGCAGTTTTCGGGAGGGGCCGGAGACCCAGTACTTC. Its translation is CASSFREGPETQYF.

V is TRBV19 and J is TRBJ2-2; 8 bases align to TRBD1. CDR1 is LNHDA and CDR2 is SQIVND in the germline V gene (reference sequence). The CDR3 length is 15 residues. J lost 5 bases, V lost 5 bases, and 7 bases had no gene match. The CDR3 loop is CASSPWTGWTGELFF. CDR3 coding DNA: TGTGCCAGTAGTCCATGGACAGGGTGGACCGGGGAGCTGTTTTTT.

In this sample, this clonotype turned up a few times. The CDR3 region is CASSPAGGLNEQYV. The CDR3 nucleotides are TGTGCCAGCAGCCCCGCAGGGGGCTTGAACGAGCAGTACGTC. J is TRBJ2-7 and V is TRBV27, with TRBD1 matching over 8 bases. This CDR3 has 14 amino acids. CDR1 and CDR2 from the germline V gene are MNHEY and SMNVEV (reference sequence). V was pared by 6 bases and J by 5 bases, with 9 bases of the junction left unmatched.

The chain recombines TRBV7-9 with TRBJ2-7; 9 bases line up with TRBD2. CDR1 is SEHNR and CDR2 is FQNEAQ in the germline V gene (reference sequence). J lost 3 bases, V lost 3 bases, and 12 bases had no gene match. The CDR3 is made up of 17 amino acids. The CDR3 is CASSFFGGRDISYEQYV. DNA of the CDR3: TGTGCCAGCAGCTTCTTCGGCGGGAGGGATATCAGCTACGAGCAGTACGTC.

The chain links TRBV28 to TRBJ2-7, with D perhaps matching TRBD1 or TRBD2 (5 bases each). This CDR3 has 13 amino acids. From germline, CDR1 is MDHEN and CDR2 SYDVKM. The V gene lost 6 bases and the J gene lost 3 bases, with 12 bases spanning the gap. CDR3 DNA: TGTGCCAGCAGCGCCGGGACGTACTACGAGCAGTACGTC. Amino acids: CASSAGTYYEQYV.

V usage is TRBV1 and J usage is TRBJ2-5; the DNA was not compared with TRBD2, the D call given in the table. TRBV1 is given as a pseudogene. The CDR3 loop spans 17 amino acids. For the CDR3, the DNA is TGCACCAGCAGCCCCCGTGGTAGCGGGGGGCCCGAGGAGACCCAGTACTTC. Translating it yields CTSSPRGSGGPEETQYF.

This clonotype was observed at least ten times. The chain recombines TRBV9 with TRBJ1-1, with 9 positions matching TRBD1. Germline trimming cut 3 bases from V and 1 base from J; bases unmatched to any gene: 1. The germline V gene encodes CDR1 SGDLS and CDR2 YYNGEE. The CDR3 has 14 residues. The CDR3 region has the DNA TGTGCCAGCAGCGAGACAGGGGGGAACACTGAAGCTTTCTTT. Its protein product is CASSETGGNTEAFF.

This clonotype was picked up many times. V and J are TRBV6-2 or TRBV6-3 and TRBJ1-5; D not resolved. CDR1 is MNHEY, CDR2 SVGEGT, per germline. V dropped 0 bases and J dropped 7 bases, with 7 bases sitting between them. The CDR3 is 13 residues long. The CDR3: CASSYSRGQPQHF. In DNA, the CDR3 is TGTGCCAGCAGTTACTCGAGAGGCCAGCCCCAGCATTTT.

This clonotype has only a few counts. The chain is built from TRBV4-3 and TRBJ2-3; D could derive from TRBD1 or TRBD2 (6 bases each). The CDR3 sequence is 15 residues long. V lost 0 bases to trimming and J lost 4 bases, with 11 bases between them. The germline CDR1 and CDR2 sequences are LGHNA and YSLEER. The CDR3 coding sequence is TGCGCCAGCAGCCAAGAGGGGGGCCCATCAGATACGCAGTATTTT. Protein product: CASSQEGGPSDTQYF.

This clonotype was counted between two and nine times. The chain is built from TRBV29-1 and TRBJ2-3; tentative D call: TRBD2 (6 bases). The CDR3 covers 14 residues. Deletions cut 1 base from V and 4 bases from J, with 12 bases between. Germline loops: CDR1 SQVTM, CDR2 ANQGSEA. The CDR3: CSVEGTKFADTQYF. Here the CDR3 DNA reads TGCAGCGTTGAAGGGACTAAGTTTGCAGATACGCAGTATTTT.

This clonotype came up a few times. This rearrangement joins TRBV7-9 to TRBJ2-4; 10 nucleotides line up with TRBD1. This CDR3 has 13 residues. The V segment lost 5 bases and the J segment 9 bases; nucleotides outside the gene matches: 4. The V gene's germline CDR1 is SEHNR and CDR2 FQNEAQ (reference sequence). The CDR3 reads CASSAGQGGIQYF. DNA for the CDR3: TGTGCCAGCAGCGCCGGACAGGGGGGCATTCAGTACTTC.

CDR3 coding DNA: TGTGCCAGCAGCTCCCAGACAGGGGGCACCTCTGGAAACACCATATATTTT. It specifies CASSSQTGGTSGNTIYF. The chain is built from TRBV7-6 and TRBJ1-3; 10 nucleotides match TRBD1. J was trimmed by 0 bases and V by 4 bases; bases with no gene match: 6. This CDR3 spans 17 amino acids. CDR1 is SGHVS and CDR2 is FNYEAQ in the germline V gene.

In its sample, this clonotype was seen a few times. The chain combines TRBV6-5 with TRBJ2-7; 15 positions agree with TRBD2. CDR1 and CDR2 (germline): MNHEY, SVGAGI. The CDR3 is 15 residues long. V gave up 5 bases and J gave up 3 bases; unmatched junction bases: 2. In nucleotides, the CDR3 is TGTGCCAGCAGTGGGACTAGCGGGGGGTTCTACGAGCAGTACTTC. Its translation: CASSGTSGGFYEQYF.

In its sample, this clonotype was seen many times. This sequence joins TRBV7-3 and TRBJ1-3, with D uncertain. V was shortened by 5 bases and J by 0 bases, with 14 bases between the two germline ends. The CDR3 totals 16 residues. Germline CDR1 and CDR2: SGHTA and FQGTGA. CDR3 sequence: CASSAGSLTSGNTIYF. The CDR3 DNA follows: TGTGCCAGCAGCGCGGGAAGCCTCACCTCTGGAAACACCATATATTTT. The full variable domain, in which reference TRBV7-3 and TRBJ1-3 provide the parts outside the CDR3, is GAGVSQTPSNKVTEKGKYVELRCDPISGHTALYWYRQSLGQGPEFLIYFQGTGAADDSGLPNDRFFAVRPEGSVSTLKIQRTERGDSAVYLCASSAGSLTSGNTIYFGEGSWLTVV.

The chain combines TRBV6-2 or TRBV6-3 with TRBJ1-3, with D unresolved. V was shortened by 4 bases and J by 4 bases, with 8 bases between the two germline ends. This CDR3 is 13 amino acids long. Germline V lookup: CDR1 MNHEY, CDR2 SVGEGT. CDR3 sequence (DNA): TGTGCCAGCAGTTTCCCGGAAGGAAACACCATATATTTT. It is translated as CASSFPEGNTIYF.

This clonotype was detected only a few times. The rearrangement uses TRBV6-5 and TRBJ2-5; D may be TRBD1 or TRBD2 (5 bases each). V was shortened by 6 bases and J by 3 bases, with 14 bases between the two germline ends. The germline V gene encodes CDR1 MNHEY and CDR2 SVGAGI. The CDR3 totals 14 residues. The CDR3 sequence is CASRTGPWEETQYF. In DNA, the CDR3 is TGTGCCAGCAGGACGGGGCCGTGGGAAGAGACCCAGTACTTC.

This clonotype was counted many times. An end of the junction differs from the germline gene, which may be a read error. The chain has TRBV5-1 and TRBJ2-5; tentative D call: TRBD2 (6 bases). The CDR3 length is 13 residues. Germline V lookup: CDR1 SGHRS, CDR2 YFSETQ. CDR3 sequence: CASSLGTEETQYF. Here the CDR3 DNA reads TGTGCCAGCAGTTTGGGGACTGAAGAGACCCAGTACTTC.

The rearrangement uses TRBV12-3 or TRBV12-4 and TRBJ2-3, with D perhaps matching TRBD1 or TRBD2 (5 bases each). V lost 7 bases and J 2 bases, leaving 16 bases between the germline ends. The CDR3 is 15 amino acids. The CDR3 spells CASTGGGTATDTQYF. CDR3 bases: TGTGCCAGCACCGGAGGTGGGACGGCCACAGATACGCAGTATTTT.

This clonotype occurred many times. V and J are TRBV7-8 and TRBJ2-3; 7 bases line up with TRBD1. V was clipped by 5 bases and J by 2 bases; unmatched bases: 10. Looked up from germline, CDR1 is SGHVS and CDR2 is FQNEAQ. The CDR3 extends over 16 amino acids. The CDR3 DNA reads as TGTGCCAGCAGCCCAGGGACAGATAGAGTCACAGATACGCAGTATTTT. Translation: CASSPGTDRVTDTQYF.

This rearrangement joins TRBV4-1 to TRBJ2-1; 12 bases fit TRBD1. Per the germline V gene, CDR1 is MGHRA and CDR2 is YSYEKL. Trimming at V came to 2 bases and at J to 8 bases, leaving 4 bases not matched to a gene. The CDR3 extends over 15 amino acids. The CDR3 loop reads CASSQPGQGAYEQFF. The CDR3, as DNA: TGCGCCAGCAGCCAACCGGGACAGGGGGCCTATGAGCAGTTCTTC.

The V gene is TRBV12-3 or TRBV12-4, the J gene TRBJ2-5; TRBD2 agrees at 11 bases. The CDR3 runs 16 residues. V was pared by 3 bases and J by 5 bases, with 8 bases of the junction left unmatched. The CDR3 loop is CASSFRVSGGAETQYF. In DNA form, the CDR3 reads TGTGCCAGCAGTTTTAGGGTTAGCGGGGGGGCCGAGACCCAGTACTTC.

This clonotype has a handful of counts. The chain links TRBV11-2 to TRBJ1-1; D might be TRBD1 (6 bases). V lost 3 bases and J 1 base, leaving 12 bases between the germline ends. Per the germline V gene, CDR1 is SGHAT and CDR2 is FQNNGV. This CDR3 is built from 15 residues. CDR3 nucleotide sequence: TGTGCCAGCAGCTTTGGTGAGGGGGAGAACACTGAAGCTTTCTTT. Its translation is CASSFGEGENTEAFF.

This clonotype was counted only a few times. V gene TRBV4-2 combines with J gene TRBJ2-5; D tentatively fits TRBD1 or TRBD2 (5 bases each). The germline V and J ends were trimmed by 1 base and 2 bases, with 14 bases remaining between them. The CDR3 runs 16 residues. Germline V lookup: CDR1 LGHNA, CDR2 YNFKEQ. CDR3 nucleotide sequence: TGTGCCAGCAGCCAAGTGGCAGGGAGCACACAAGAGACCCAGTACTTC. As protein: CASSQVAGSTQETQYF.